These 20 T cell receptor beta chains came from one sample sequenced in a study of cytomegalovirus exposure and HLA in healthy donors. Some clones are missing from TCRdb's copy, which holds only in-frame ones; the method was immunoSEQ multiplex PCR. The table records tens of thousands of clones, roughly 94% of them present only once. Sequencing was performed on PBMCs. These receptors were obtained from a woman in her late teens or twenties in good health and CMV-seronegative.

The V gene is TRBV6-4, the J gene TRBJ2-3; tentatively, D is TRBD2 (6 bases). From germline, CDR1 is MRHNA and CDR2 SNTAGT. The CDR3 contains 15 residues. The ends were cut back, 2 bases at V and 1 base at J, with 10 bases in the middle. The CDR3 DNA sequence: TGTGCCAGCAGTGACATGGCTAGCGGCACAGATACGCAGTATTTT. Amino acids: CASSDMASGTDTQYF.

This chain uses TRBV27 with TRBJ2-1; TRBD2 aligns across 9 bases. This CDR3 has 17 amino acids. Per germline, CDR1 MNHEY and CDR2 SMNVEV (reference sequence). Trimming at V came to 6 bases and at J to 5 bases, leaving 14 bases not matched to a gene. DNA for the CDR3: TGTGCCAGCAGCCCTAGACTAGCGGAACGACTTAACAATGAGCAGTTCTTC. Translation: CASSPRLAERLNNEQFF.

The CDR3 here is CASSIARDEAFF. CDR3 sequence (DNA): TGTGCCAGTAGTATAGCGAGAGATGAAGCTTTCTTT. This chain joins TRBV19 and TRBJ1-1, with no clear D. The V gene's germline CDR1 is LNHDA and CDR2 SQIVND (reference sequence). V was cut by 1 base and J by 7 bases, with 7 bases left in between. This CDR3 has 12 amino acids.

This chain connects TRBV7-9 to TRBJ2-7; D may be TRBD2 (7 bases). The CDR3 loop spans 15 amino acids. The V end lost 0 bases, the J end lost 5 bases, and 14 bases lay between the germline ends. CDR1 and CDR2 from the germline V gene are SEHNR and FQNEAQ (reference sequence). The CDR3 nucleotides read TGTGCCAGCAGCTTAGCGGGGGGGCCGCTTAACGAGCAGTACTTC. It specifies CASSLAGGPLNEQYF.

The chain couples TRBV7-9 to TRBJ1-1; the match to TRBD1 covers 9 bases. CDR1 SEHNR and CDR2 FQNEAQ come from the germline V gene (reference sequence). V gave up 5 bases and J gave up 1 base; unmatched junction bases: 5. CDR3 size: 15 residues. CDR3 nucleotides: TGTGCCAGCAGCCTCGGGACAGGGTCGAACACTGAAGCTTTCTTT. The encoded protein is CASSLGTGSNTEAFF.

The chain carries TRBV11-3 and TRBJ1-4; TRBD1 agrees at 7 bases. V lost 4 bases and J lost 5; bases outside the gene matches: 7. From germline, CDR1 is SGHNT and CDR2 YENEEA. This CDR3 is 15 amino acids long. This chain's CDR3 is CASSSPGQLNEKLFF. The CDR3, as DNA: TGTGCCAGCAGCTCCCCGGGACAGCTAAATGAAAAACTGTTTTTT.

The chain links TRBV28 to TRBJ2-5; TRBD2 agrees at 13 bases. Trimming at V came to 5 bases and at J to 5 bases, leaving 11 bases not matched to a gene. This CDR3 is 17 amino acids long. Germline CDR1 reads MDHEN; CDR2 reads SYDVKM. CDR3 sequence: CASSPGLAGPKGETQYF. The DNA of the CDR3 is TGTGCCAGCAGTCCGGGACTAGCGGGGCCGAAAGGGGAGACCCAGTACTTC.

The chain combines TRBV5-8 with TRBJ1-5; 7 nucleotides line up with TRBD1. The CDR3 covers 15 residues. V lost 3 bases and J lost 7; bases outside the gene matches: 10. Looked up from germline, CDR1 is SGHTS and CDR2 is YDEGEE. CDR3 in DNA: TGTGCCAGCAGCTACCAACCACAGGGGTGGCAGCCCCAGCATTTT. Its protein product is CASSYQPQGWQPQHF.

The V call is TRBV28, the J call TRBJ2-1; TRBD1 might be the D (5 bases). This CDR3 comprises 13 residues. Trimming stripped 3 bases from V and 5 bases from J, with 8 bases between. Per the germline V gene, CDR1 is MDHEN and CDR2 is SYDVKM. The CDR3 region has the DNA TGTGCCAGCAGTTTGGCAGGGAACAATGAGCAGTTCTTC. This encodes CASSLAGNNEQFF.

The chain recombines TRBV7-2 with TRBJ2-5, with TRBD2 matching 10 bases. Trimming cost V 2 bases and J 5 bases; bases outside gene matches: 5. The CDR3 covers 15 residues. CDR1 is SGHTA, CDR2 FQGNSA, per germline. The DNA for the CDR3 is TGTGCCAGCAGCTTAACTAGCGGGGCGGCGGAGACCCAGTACTTC. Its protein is CASSLTSGAAETQYF.

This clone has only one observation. CDR3 protein: CASSLDASRKLNEQFF. For the CDR3, the DNA is TGTGCCAGCAGCTTAGATGCTAGTCGGAAGTTAAATGAGCAGTTCTTC. The chain recombines TRBV11-3 with TRBJ2-1; no firm D call. Trimming left V 0 bases short and J 7 bases short, with 16 bases between. Germline V gives CDR1 SGHNT, CDR2 YENEEA. This CDR3 region has 16 residues.

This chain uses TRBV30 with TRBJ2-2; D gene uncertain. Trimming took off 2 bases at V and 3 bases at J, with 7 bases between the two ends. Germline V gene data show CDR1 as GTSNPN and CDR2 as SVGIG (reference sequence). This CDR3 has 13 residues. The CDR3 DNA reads TGTGCCTGGAGTCGTATAGACACCGGGGAGCTGTTTTTT. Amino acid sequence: CAWSRIDTGELFF. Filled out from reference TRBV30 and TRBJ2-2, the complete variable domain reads SQTIHQWPATLVQPVGSPLSLECTVEGTSNPNLYWYRQAAGRGLQLLFYSVGIGQISSEVPQNLSASRPQDRQFILSSKKLLLSDSGFYLCAWSRIDTGELFFGEGSRLTVL.

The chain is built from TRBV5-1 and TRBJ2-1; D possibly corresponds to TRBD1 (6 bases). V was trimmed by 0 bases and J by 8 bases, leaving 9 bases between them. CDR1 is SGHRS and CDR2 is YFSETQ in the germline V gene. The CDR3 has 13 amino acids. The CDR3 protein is CASSLDRAYEQFF. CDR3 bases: TGCGCCAGCAGCTTGGACAGGGCTTATGAGCAGTTCTTC.

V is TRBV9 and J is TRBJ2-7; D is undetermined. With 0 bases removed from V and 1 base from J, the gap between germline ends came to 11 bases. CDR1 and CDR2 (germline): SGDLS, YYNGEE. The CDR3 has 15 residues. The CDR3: CASSVGSSMSYEQYF. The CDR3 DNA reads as TGTGCCAGCAGCGTAGGGTCTTCTATGTCCTACGAGCAGTACTTC. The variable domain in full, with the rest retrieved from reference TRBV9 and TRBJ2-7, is DSGVTQTPKHLITATGQRVTLRCSPRSGDLSVYWYQQSLDQGLQFLIQYYNGEERAKGNILERFSAQQFPDLHSELNLSSLELGDSALYFCASSVGSSMSYEQYFGPGTRLTVT.

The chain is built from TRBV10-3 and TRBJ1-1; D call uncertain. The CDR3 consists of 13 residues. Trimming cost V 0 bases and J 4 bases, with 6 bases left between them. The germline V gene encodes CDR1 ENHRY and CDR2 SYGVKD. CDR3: CAISESFITEAFF. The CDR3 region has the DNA TGTGCCATCAGTGAGTCGTTCATCACTGAAGCTTTCTTT.

CDR3 in DNA: TGTGCCAGCAGCCAAGATATCCAGGGCGGAAGCAATCAGCCCCAGCATTTT. Translation: CASSQDIQGGSNQPQHF. The chain is built from TRBV4-2 and TRBJ1-5; perhaps TRBD1 as D (5 bases). The germline V gene encodes CDR1 LGHNA and CDR2 YNFKEQ. The CDR3 has 17 amino acids. Trimming removed 0 bases at V and 1 base at J, with 13 bases between.

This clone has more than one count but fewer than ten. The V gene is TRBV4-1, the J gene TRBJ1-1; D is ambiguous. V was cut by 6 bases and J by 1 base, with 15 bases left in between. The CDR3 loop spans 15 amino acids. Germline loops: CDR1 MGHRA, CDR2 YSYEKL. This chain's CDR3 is CASRMTPSENTEAFF. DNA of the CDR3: TGCGCCAGCAGGATGACTCCCTCAGAGAACACTGAAGCTTTCTTT.

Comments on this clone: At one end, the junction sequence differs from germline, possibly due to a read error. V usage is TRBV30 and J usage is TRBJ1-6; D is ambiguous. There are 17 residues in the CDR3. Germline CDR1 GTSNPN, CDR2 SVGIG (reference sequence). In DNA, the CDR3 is TGTGCCGGGAGGTATCGGGGTCGCCGCTCCTATAATTCACCCCTCCACTTT. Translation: CAGRYRGRRSYNSPLHF.

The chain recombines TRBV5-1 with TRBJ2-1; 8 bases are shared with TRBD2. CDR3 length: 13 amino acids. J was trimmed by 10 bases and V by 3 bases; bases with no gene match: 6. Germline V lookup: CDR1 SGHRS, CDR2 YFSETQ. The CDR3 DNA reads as TGCGCCAGCAGCTCGGGACTAGGGTTCGAGCAGTTCTTC. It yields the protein CASSSGLGFEQFF.

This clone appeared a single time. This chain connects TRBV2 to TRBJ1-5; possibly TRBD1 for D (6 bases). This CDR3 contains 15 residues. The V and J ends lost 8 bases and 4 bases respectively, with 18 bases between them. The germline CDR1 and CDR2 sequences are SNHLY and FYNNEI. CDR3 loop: CASAPVGARNQPQHF. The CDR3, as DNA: TGTGCCAGCGCCCCGGTGGGGGCGAGAAATCAGCCCCAGCATTTT. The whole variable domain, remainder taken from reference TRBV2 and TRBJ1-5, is EPEVTQTPSHQVTQMGQEVILRCVPISNHLYFYWYRQILGQKVEFLVSFYNNEISEKSEIFDDQFSVERPDGSNFTLKIRSTKLEDSAMYFCASAPVGARNQPQHFGDGTRLSIL.